The text below deals with one T cell receptor (beta chain). The CDR3 has 18 residues. V lost 1 base and J lost 6; bases outside the gene matches: 8. Germline V CDR1 and CDR2: MDHEN, SYDVKM. This entry comes from a study of blood T cell repertoires in COVID-19. For the study at large: PBMCs, B-cell-depleted T cells, or T cells provided the cDNA or gDNA that made up the material.

Sequenced by immunoSEQ multiplex PCR; TCRdb stores in-frame clones only, minus some. The top ten hold approximately 3.5% of the sample, which has about 140,000 clones, about 80% seen once. Sequenced sample: peripheral blood. J is TRBJ2-4 and V is TRBV28; 14 bases map to TRBD2. The clonotype comes from a man between 65 and 80 years old who had recovered from COVID-19. DNA for the CDR3: TGTGCCAGCAGTTTATTCCGGACTAGCGGGAGGACGAGAAACATTCAGTACTTC. As protein: CASSLFRTSGRTRNIQYF.